Listed below are T cell receptor beta chains from one sample, sequenced in a study of Graves' ophthalmopathy and Graves' hyperthyroidism. TCRdb reprocessed the multiplex PCR reads with MiXCR, giving one entry per CDR3 protein. The sample consists of around 670,000 distinct CDR3 sequences, approximately 40% of them appearing once. The sample comprised peripheral blood. These receptors originate from an adult man with Graves' ophthalmopathy. Both conserved end residues are trimmed from each CDR3.

V gene: TRBV7-9; CDR3 protein: ASSLSGDQPLH
V gene: TRBV14; CDR3 protein: ASSLYSDAAIY
V gene: TRBV25-1; CDR3 protein: ASSLSRGIYGYT
V gene: TRBV6-6; CDR3 protein: ASSPTGFNQPQH
V gene: TRBV25-1; CDR3 protein: ASSLPLRVNEKLF
V gene: TRBV14; CDR3 protein: ASSHGQGGEQY
V gene: TRBV19; CDR3 protein: ASTTGGGLNQPQH
V gene: TRBV6-2/TRBV6-3; CDR3 protein: ASASGFHYEQY
V gene: TRBV10-1; CDR3 protein: ASSPGQGFYPTEAF
V gene: TRBV5-8; CDR3 protein: ASSLGRAGSIGHEQY
V gene: TRBV20-1; CDR3 protein: SAESQGGDEKLF
V gene: TRBV12-3/TRBV12-4; CDR3 protein: ASKSHRESLEQY
V gene: TRBV12-3/TRBV12-4; CDR3 protein: ASGLGLSPYEQY
V gene: TRBV12-3/TRBV12-4; CDR3 protein: ASSLDTAGNTQY
V gene: TRBV25-1; CDR3 protein: ASSPPRVNGYT
V gene: TRBV2; CDR3 protein: ASRDRERRTEAF
V gene: TRBV9; CDR3 protein: ASSQDMLSYEQY
V gene: TRBV7-9; CDR3 protein: ASSERGQGEAF
V gene: TRBV7-9; CDR3 protein: ASSQPGGPETQY
V gene: TRBV7-9; CDR3 protein: ASSQITGGFGSGEKLF
V gene: TRBV24-1; CDR3 protein: ATSEGGGYSNQPQH
V gene: TRBV29-1; CDR3 protein: SATDSNQPQH
V gene: TRBV7-9; CDR3 protein: ASSLDFMNTEAF
V gene: TRBV5-5; CDR3 protein: ASSLAVGRNQPQH
V gene: TRBV20-1; CDR3 protein: SARERAYEQY
V gene: TRBV7-8; CDR3 protein: ASSLDTGGYNGYT